The entry below gives a single T cell receptor (beta chain) sequence along with its context. The method was immunoSEQ multiplex PCR; TCRdb's version includes in-frame clones alone and lacks a portion of them. The sample records approximately 150,000 clones, approximately 93% being singletons. The source of the sample is a study of cytomegalovirus exposure and HLA in healthy donors. The CDR3 loop spans 13 amino acids. Germline V gives CDR1 LNHDA, CDR2 SQIVND (reference sequence). V lost 10 bases and J lost 9, with 19 bases in between. The rearrangement joins TRBV19 to TRBJ1-5, with a tentative D call TRBD1 (5 bases). The clonotype comes from a man aged 18-30 years in good health and CMV-seronegative. The sequencing sample was made of PBMCs. The chain's CDR3 is CATPGPGGGPQHF. The CDR3 coding sequence is TGTGCCACTCCGGGGCCGGGGGGAGGGCCCCAGCATTTT.